The 17 T cell receptor beta chains reported below all come from one sample, sequenced in a study of blood T cell repertoires in COVID-19. The assay was immunoSEQ multiplex PCR, and TCRdb's table has in-frame clones only and misses some. Of just over 300,000 clones listed, approximately 86% were seen once; the top ten hold about 9.8%. The specimen was PBMCs or T cells enriched from blood (not recorded which). The receptors derive from a woman in her late teens or twenties who had recovered from COVID-19.

This clone was seen only once. A junction boundary mismatches the germline segment, possibly from a read error. The chain couples TRBV9 to TRBJ1-1; 7 bases fit TRBD1. CDR1 is SGDLS and CDR2 is YYNGEE in the germline V gene. This CDR3 spans 11 amino acids. The CDR3 DNA reads TGTGCCAGCAGCGTAGGTGACAGGGTATCCTTT. This codes for CASSVGDRVSF.

The V and J genes are TRBV18 and TRBJ1-1, with a tentative D call TRBD1 (5 bases). Deletions cut 3 bases from V and 4 bases from J, with 15 bases between. The V gene's germline CDR1 is KGHSH and CDR2 LQKENI. CDR3 size: 15 residues. CDR3 region: CASSPPLGEGTEAFF. The CDR3 DNA reads TGTGCCAGCTCACCGCCCTTGGGGGAGGGCACTGAAGCTTTCTTT.

V and J are TRBV30 and TRBJ2-7, with D possibly TRBD1 on 5 matching bases. Germline values: CDR1 GTSNPN, CDR2 SVGIG (reference sequence). There are 13 residues in the CDR3. V lost 1 base, J lost 2 bases, and 9 bases lay in between. CDR3 residues: CAWSDRYTYEQYF. CDR3 coding DNA: TGTGCCTGGAGTGACAGGTATACCTACGAGCAGTACTTC.

This chain joins TRBV30 and TRBJ1-4, with no clear D. From germline, CDR1 is GTSNPN and CDR2 SVGIG (reference sequence). With 1 base removed from V and 6 bases from J, the gap between germline ends came to 9 bases. This CDR3 is built from 13 residues. The CDR3 here is CAWSENSHEKLFF. As DNA, the CDR3 is TGTGCCTGGAGTGAAAACAGCCATGAAAAACTGTTTTTT.

In DNA, the CDR3 is TGTGCCTGGAGTACCCAGGGGGCCGGGGAGCTGTTTTTT. This encodes CAWSTQGAGELFF. The V and J genes are TRBV30 and TRBJ2-2; 7 nucleotides line up with TRBD1. The germline gives CDR1 GTSNPN, CDR2 SVGIG (reference sequence). This CDR3 has 13 amino acids. J gave up 6 bases and V 2 bases, and 3 bases lay outside the gene matches.

The CDR3 DNA sequence: TGTGCCAGCACTATAGGGGGCGAGCAGTACTTC. It encodes CASTIGGEQYF. This sequence joins TRBV12-3 or TRBV12-4 and TRBJ2-7, with D possibly matching TRBD1 (6 bases). V dropped 7 bases and J dropped 6 bases, with 10 bases sitting between them. The length of the CDR3 is 11 residues.

The gene calls are TRBV10-3 and TRBJ2-7; 8 bases are shared with TRBD1. J was trimmed by 5 bases and V by 8 bases; bases with no gene match: 8. The CDR3 has 13 residues. The germline V gene encodes CDR1 ENHRY and CDR2 SYGVKD. In DNA, the CDR3 is TGTGCCATCGGGACAGGTTGGGTCCACGAGCAGTACTTC. Protein sequence: CAIGTGWVHEQYF.

DNA of the CDR3: TGTGCCAGCAGCTTGACAGGGACCCGATCCTTTGAAGCTTTCTTT. Amino acids: CASSLTGTRSFEAFF. The chain uses TRBV7-9 and TRBJ1-1, with TRBD1 matching 7 bases. The V and J ends lost 3 bases and 7 bases, in that order; junction bases with no gene match: 11. Germline V CDR1 and CDR2: SEHNR, FQNEAQ (reference sequence). The CDR3 spans 15 residues. Drawing the rest from reference TRBV7-9 and TRBJ1-1, the complete variable domain is DTGVSQNPRHKITKRGQNVTFRCDPISEHNRLYWYRQTLGQGPEFLTYFQNEAQLEKSRLLSDRFSAERPKGSFSTLEIQRTEQGDSAMYLCASSLTGTRSFEAFFGQGTRLTVV.

This rearrangement joins TRBV19 to TRBJ1-5; unclear D gene. Between the trimmed V and J ends, which lost 7 bases and 2 bases, there was a span of 18 bases. CDR3 length equals 16 residues. The germline CDR1 and CDR2 sequences are LNHDA and SQIVND (reference sequence). The CDR3 coding sequence is TGTGCCAGTACCGTTTGGGCCCACTTGGGCAATCAGCCCCAGCATTTT. Amino acid sequence: CASTVWAHLGNQPQHF. Based on the CDR3 plus reference TRBV19 and TRBJ1-5, the full variable domain is DGGITQSPKYLFRKEGQNVTLSCEQNLNHDAMYWYRQDPGQGLRLIYYSQIVNDFQKGDIAEGYSVSREKKESFPLTVTSAQKNPTAFYLCASTVWAHLGNQPQHFGDGTRLSIL.

The V gene is TRBV6-5, the J gene TRBJ2-7; weak D call: TRBD2 (5 bases). Germline-derived CDR1 and CDR2 are MNHEY and SVGAGI. The CDR3 runs to 13 residues. Trimming stripped 5 bases from V and 2 bases from J, with 10 bases between. CDR3 loop: CASSRDSAYEQYF. DNA for the CDR3: TGTGCCAGCAGTCGGGATTCGGCCTACGAGCAGTACTTC.

The chain couples TRBV7-9 to TRBJ2-5; 8 bases line up with TRBD2. Germline-derived CDR1 and CDR2 are SEHNR and FQNEAQ (reference sequence). The CDR3 consists of 15 residues. Trimming cost V 3 bases and J 4 bases; bases outside gene matches: 7. Here the CDR3 reads CASSFHSGNGETQYF. CDR3 DNA sequence: TGTGCCAGCAGCTTCCATAGCGGGAACGGAGAGACCCAGTACTTC.

V is TRBV2 and J is TRBJ1-2, with TRBD1 matching 8 bases. Germline trimming cut 4 bases from V and 5 bases from J; bases unmatched to any gene: 6. The germline gives CDR1 SNHLY, CDR2 FYNNEI. This CDR3 is 14 amino acids long. The CDR3 region is CASSATGVGYGYTF. DNA of the CDR3: TGTGCCAGCAGTGCGACAGGGGTAGGGTATGGCTACACCTTC.

The chain is built from TRBV4-1 and TRBJ1-1, with 7 bases aligning to TRBD1. This CDR3 comprises 14 residues. The germline CDR1 and CDR2 sequences are MGHRA and YSYEKL. V trimming: 4 bases; J trimming: 1 base; junction bases outside the gene matches: 3. In DNA, the CDR3 is TGCGCCAGCAGCCCGAGACAGGGGAACACTGAAGCTTTCTTT. It is translated as CASSPRQGNTEAFF.

The chain couples TRBV19 to TRBJ1-6, with D perhaps matching TRBD1 (6 bases). Deletions cut 9 bases from V and 6 bases from J, with 12 bases between. The CDR3 is 13 residues long. Germline V lookup: CDR1 LNHDA, CDR2 SQIVND (reference sequence). As DNA, the CDR3 is TGTGCCAGGACGGACAGAAGTAATTCACCCCTCCACTTT. This encodes CARTDRSNSPLHF.

This chain links TRBV18 with TRBJ2-5; D is unclear. V was shortened by 2 bases and J by 3 bases, with 7 bases between the two germline ends. The CDR3 consists of 13 residues. Germline assignment: CDR1 KGHSH and CDR2 LQKENI. In nucleotides, the CDR3 is TGTGCCAGCTCACCAAGAGTAAAAGAGACCCAGTACTTC. Translated, it gives CASSPRVKETQYF.

The chain uses TRBV29-1 and TRBJ1-4, with 7 positions matching TRBD1. The germline gives CDR1 SQVTM, CDR2 ANQGSEA. The CDR3 totals 13 residues. Trimming at V came to 6 bases and at J to 5 bases, leaving 6 bases not matched to a gene. This CDR3 reads CSVGPGQNEKLFF. The CDR3 nucleotides read TGCAGCGTAGGTCCGGGACAGAATGAAAAACTGTTTTTT. The complete variable domain, with remaining parts taken from reference TRBV29-1 and TRBJ1-4, reads SAVISQKPSRDICQRGTSLTIQCQVDSQVTMMFWYRQQPGQSLTLIATANQGSEATYESGFVIDKFPISRPNLTFSTLTVSNMSPEDSSIYLCSVGPGQNEKLFFGSGTQLSVL.

This clone was recorded once. The J gene is TRBJ2-1, the V gene TRBV5-4; 7 nucleotides agree with TRBD1. Germline V gene lookup returns CDR1 SGHNT and CDR2 YYREEE (reference sequence). V dropped 4 bases and J dropped 0; count of bases not matched to a gene: 4. The CDR3 is 15 residues long. CDR3 protein: CASSRDSSSYNEQFF. The CDR3 DNA reads TGTGCCAGCAGCCGGGACAGCAGCTCCTACAATGAGCAGTTCTTC.